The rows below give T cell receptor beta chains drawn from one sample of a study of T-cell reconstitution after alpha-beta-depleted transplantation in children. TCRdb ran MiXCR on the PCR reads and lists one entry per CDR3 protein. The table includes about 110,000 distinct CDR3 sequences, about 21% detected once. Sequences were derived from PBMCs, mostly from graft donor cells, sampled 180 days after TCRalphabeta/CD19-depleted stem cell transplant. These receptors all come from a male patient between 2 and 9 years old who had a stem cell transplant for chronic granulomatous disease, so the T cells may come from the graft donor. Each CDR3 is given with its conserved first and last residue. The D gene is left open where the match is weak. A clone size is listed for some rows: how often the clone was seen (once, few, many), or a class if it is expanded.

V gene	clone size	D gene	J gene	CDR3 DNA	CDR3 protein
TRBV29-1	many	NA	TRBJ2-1	TGCAGCGTTGAACCAGGTAACAATGAGCAGTTCTTC	CSVEPGNNEQFF
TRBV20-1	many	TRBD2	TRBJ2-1	TGCAGTGCTAGGGAGCTAGCGGGAAGGATTGAGCAGTTCTTC	CSARELAGRIEQFF
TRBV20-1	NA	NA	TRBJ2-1	TGCAGTGCTGTCTGGGGGGCCTCCTACAATGAGCAGTTCTTC	CSAVWGASYNEQFF
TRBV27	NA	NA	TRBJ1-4	TGTGCCAGCAGGACTAATGAAAAACTGTTTTTT	CASRTNEKLFF
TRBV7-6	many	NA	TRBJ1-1	TGTGCCAGCAGCTCAGGGGCTGAAGCTTTCTTT	CASSSGAEAFF
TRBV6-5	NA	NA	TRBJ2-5	TGTGCCAGCAGTTACTTCGGTAGCGGCGAGACCCAGTACTTC	CASSYFGSGETQYF
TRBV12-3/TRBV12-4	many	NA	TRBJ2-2	TGTGCCAGCAGTTTTCAGGGGTTGGAATCCGGGGAGCTGTTTTTT	CASSFQGLESGELFF
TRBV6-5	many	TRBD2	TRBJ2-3	TGTGCCAGCAGTTACTCGAGTCGGGGGGGCAGTTTGCAGTATTTT	CASSYSSRGGSLQYF
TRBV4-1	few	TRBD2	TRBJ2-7	TGCGCCAGCAGCCAAGGGGAGGGACCCCAATACGAGCAGTACTTC	CASSQGEGPQYEQYF
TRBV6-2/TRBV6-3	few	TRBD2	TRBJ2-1	TGTGCCAGCAGTCAATGGACTAGCGGGGGGGAGCAGTTCTTC	CASSQWTSGGEQFF
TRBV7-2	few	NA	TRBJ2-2	TGTGCCAGCAGCTTATTTGTGACAGCTCCGGGGGAGCTGTTTTTT	CASSLFVTAPGELFF
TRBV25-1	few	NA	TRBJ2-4	TGTGCCAGCAGTGAATTGGAAGGGGGCAAAAACATTCAGTACTTC	CASSELEGGKNIQYF
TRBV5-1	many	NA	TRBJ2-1	TGCGCCAGCAGCCGCCTGTGGGCGGATGAGCAGTTCTTC	CASSRLWADEQFF
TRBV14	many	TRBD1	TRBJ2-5	TGTGCCAGCAGCCACTGGGACAGGGAAGAGACCCAGTACTTC	CASSHWDREETQYF
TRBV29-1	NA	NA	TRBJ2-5	TGCAGCGTCGCCGTGGCCGGGACTCAGAACCGCGGGACCCAGTACTTC	CSVAVAGTQNRGTQYF
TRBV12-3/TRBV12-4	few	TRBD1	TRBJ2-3	TGTGCCAGCACCCTGGACAGGGTAGCAGATACGCAGTATTTT	CASTLDRVADTQYF
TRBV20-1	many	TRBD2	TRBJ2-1	TGCAGTGCTAGAGGGGGACTAGCTAATGAGCAGTTCTTC	CSARGGLANEQFF
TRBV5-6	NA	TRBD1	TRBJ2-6	TGTGCCAGCAGCTTGCTTTACCAGGGGGCGCGTGGGGCCAACGTCCTGACTTTC	CASSLLYQGARGANVLTF
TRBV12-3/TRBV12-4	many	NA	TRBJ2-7	TGTGCCAGCACCCTCGGGGGAGAGCAGTACTTC	CASTLGGEQYF
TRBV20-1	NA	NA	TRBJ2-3	TGCAGTGCTAGAGACAGGGGTCTCGGCAGAAGCACAGATACGCAGTATTTT	CSARDRGLGRSTDTQYF
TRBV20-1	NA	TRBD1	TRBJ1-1	TGCAGTGCTCTAGGACAGGGTGCGGTTTTCATCACTGAAGCTTTCTTT	CSALGQGAVFITEAFF
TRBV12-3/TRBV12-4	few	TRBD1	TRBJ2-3	TGTGCCAGCAGTTTAGGGGACAGGGGTACGCAGTATTTT	CASSLGDRGTQYF
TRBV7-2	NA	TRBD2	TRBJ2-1	TGTGCCAGCAAAGCGGGGGGGAAGAACAATGAGCAGTTCTTC	CASKAGGKNNEQFF
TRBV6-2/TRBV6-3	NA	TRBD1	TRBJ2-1	TGTGCCAGCAGGCGACAGGGGGCGGGGAATGAGCAGTTCTTC	CASRRQGAGNEQFF
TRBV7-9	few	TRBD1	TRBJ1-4	TGTGCCAGCAGCCGGACAGGGGACTTCGGTAATGAAAAACTGTTTTTT	CASSRTGDFGNEKLFF